The 28 T cell receptor beta chains below come from one sample, sequenced in a study of CD8+ T cells in alopecia areata. Sequencing templates came from extracted RNA that was reverse transcribed into cDNA. Method: immunoSEQ multiplex PCR; TCRdb's copy keeps in-frame clones and lacks some. Of 130,000 to 150,000 clones in the sample, approximately 56% were seen once. The sample was CD8+ T cells sorted from blood. Receptors were obtained from a human donor in good health.

This clone was detected a few times. The germline gene is not matched at one end of the junction; a read error may be the cause. The chain couples TRBV9 to TRBJ2-1; D remains ambiguous. The CDR3 extends over 13 amino acids. Per germline, CDR1 SGDLS and CDR2 YYNGEE. For the CDR3, the DNA is TGTGCCAGCAGCGTAGGAGTCTACGATGAGCAGTTCTTC. Residues: CASSVGVYDEQFF.

V gene TRBV29-1 combines with J gene TRBJ2-3; no clear D. The CDR3 runs 12 residues. Germline loops: CDR1 SQVTM, CDR2 ANQGSEA. Trimming removed 5 bases from V and 2 bases from J, with 8 bases in between. CDR3 amino acids: CSVPDTTDTQYF. The CDR3 DNA sequence: TGCAGCGTTCCAGACACCACAGATACGCAGTATTTT.

This chain connects TRBV7-9 to TRBJ2-7, with a tentative D call TRBD2 (6 bases). CDR1 is SEHNR, CDR2 FQNEAQ, per germline (reference sequence). The CDR3 is 13 residues long. V lost 5 bases and J lost 5, with 13 bases in between. CDR3 sequence: CASSLGGGDEQYF. The CDR3 region has the DNA TGTGCCAGCAGCCTGGGAGGAGGGGACGAGCAGTACTTC.

This clone has a handful of counts. V usage is TRBV7-9 and J usage is TRBJ2-5, with D perhaps given as TRBD1 or TRBD2 (6 bases each). Trimming took 3 bases from V and 1 from J, leaving 9 bases between them. The length of the CDR3 is 14 residues. Germline assignment: CDR1 SEHNR and CDR2 FQNEAQ (reference sequence). CDR3 nucleotide sequence: TGTGCCAGCAGCTTGGGGGGCCTCCAAGAGACCCAGTACTTC. This sequence encodes CASSLGGLQETQYF.

The chain couples TRBV5-1 to TRBJ1-2; possibly TRBD1 for D (5 bases). Germline values: CDR1 SGHRS, CDR2 YFSETQ. The CDR3 length is 15 residues. The V gene lost 0 bases and the J gene lost 4 bases, with 13 bases spanning the gap. This CDR3 is CASSLEGHPPYGYTF. The CDR3 region has the DNA TGCGCCAGCAGCTTGGAGGGGCATCCTCCCTATGGCTACACCTTC.

The sample holds a few counts of this clone. The chain is built from TRBV29-1 and TRBJ2-2; D remains unclear. In germline, CDR1 is SQVTM, CDR2 ANQGSEA. V dropped 6 bases and J dropped 7 bases, with 18 bases sitting between them. The CDR3 is made up of 14 amino acids. The CDR3 is CSVSGTGGGGELFF. CDR3 sequence (DNA): TGCAGCGTATCTGGCACCGGTGGTGGCGGGGAGCTGTTTTTT.

The chain uses TRBV4-1 and TRBJ1-5, with D hard to call. The V end lost 0 bases, the J end lost 1 base, and 7 bases lay between the germline ends. This CDR3 spans 15 amino acids. CDR1 and CDR2 (germline): MGHRA, YSYEKL. CDR3 bases: TGCGCCAGCAGCCAAGAAGTAGGGAGCAATCAGCCCCAGCATTTT. Translated: CASSQEVGSNQPQHF.

The V call is TRBV4-1, the J call TRBJ1-5; D remains ambiguous. The CDR3 is 15 amino acids. Trimming cost V 0 bases and J 3 bases, with 9 bases left between them. Germline lookup yields CDR1 MGHRA and CDR2 YSYEKL. The CDR3 DNA sequence: TGCGCCAGCAGCCAAGAGCCGGCTCTCAATCAGCCCCAGCATTTT. Translated, it gives CASSQEPALNQPQHF.

This clone was seen a few times. The chain is built from TRBV5-5 and TRBJ2-7; the D is unclear. With 0 bases removed from V and 6 bases from J, the gap between germline ends came to 4 bases. There are 11 residues in the CDR3. Germline CDR1 SGHKS, CDR2 YYEKEE (reference sequence). In DNA form, the CDR3 reads TGTGCCAGCAGCTTGGAACGCGAGCAGTACTTC. Translation gives CASSLEREQYF. The full variable domain, its missing parts supplied by reference TRBV5-5 and TRBJ2-7, is DAGVTQSPTHLIKTRGQQVTLRCSPISGHKSVSWYQQVLGQGPQFIFQYYEKEERGRGNFPDRFSARQFPNYSSELNVNALLLGDSALYLCASSLEREQYFGPGTRLTVT.

The chain employs TRBV7-2 and TRBJ1-5; no clear D gene. V lost 3 bases and J lost 0, with 9 bases in between. CDR3 size: 15 residues. Germline CDR1 SGHTA, CDR2 FQGNSA. CDR3 sequence reads: CASSFGKYSNQPQHF. The CDR3 nucleotides are TGTGCCAGCAGCTTCGGTAAATATAGCAATCAGCCCCAGCATTTT.

The rearrangement links TRBV23-1 to TRBJ2-1; TRBD1 matches 7 bases. TRBV23-1 is an ORF for which the function is uncertain. V shed 8 bases, J shed 4 bases, and the junction held 14 bases outside the gene matches. The CDR3 spans 16 residues. The CDR3 is CASPPSEGQCYNEQFF. The DNA of the CDR3 is TGCGCCAGCCCCCCATCCGAGGGACAGTGTTACAATGAGCAGTTCTTC.

The rearrangement uses TRBV2 and TRBJ1-1; the D is unclear. Trimming cost V 4 bases and J 4 bases, with 7 bases left between them. Germline CDR1 reads SNHLY; CDR2 reads FYNNEI. This CDR3 is built from 12 residues. The CDR3 nucleotides read TGTGCCAGCAGTGGGGCGGGCACTGAAGCTTTCTTT. Residues: CASSGAGTEAFF.

The rearrangement uses TRBV5-1 and TRBJ2-7, with D possibly being TRBD2 (5 bases). V was pared by 5 bases and J by 3 bases, with 15 bases between. CDR1 and CDR2 from the germline V gene are SGHRS and YFSETQ. There are 14 residues in the CDR3. In DNA form, the CDR3 reads TGCGCCAGCAGGACTACTTGGAGGCACTACGAGCAGTACTTC. It yields the protein CASRTTWRHYEQYF.

The chain joins TRBV30 to TRBJ2-7, with D possibly being TRBD2 (5 bases). Germline V gene data show CDR1 as GTSNPN and CDR2 as SVGIG (reference sequence). V lost 2 bases and J 1 base, leaving 12 bases between the germline ends. CDR3 length: 14 amino acids. The CDR3 DNA is TGTGCCTGGAGTTCTAGCATACCATCCTACGAGCAGTACTTC. Amino acid sequence: CAWSSSIPSYEQYF.

The chain's CDR3 is CASSPRQGGYEQYF. The CDR3 nucleotides read TGTGCCAGCAGCCCTAGACAGGGGGGCTACGAGCAGTACTTC. The chain links TRBV7-6 to TRBJ2-7; TRBD1 matches 9 bases. This CDR3 region has 14 residues. The germline V gene has CDR1 SGHVS and CDR2 FNYEAQ. With 5 bases clipped from V and 3 bases from J, the junction kept 5 bases outside the gene matches.

The chain uses TRBV15 and TRBJ2-7; D not resolved. The CDR3 has 17 residues. V was cut by 0 bases and J by 6 bases, with 21 bases left in between. In germline, CDR1 is LNHNV, CDR2 YYDKDF (reference sequence). The CDR3 loop is CATSRDLSRTSASEQYF. The CDR3 DNA reads as TGTGCCACCAGCAGAGATCTTTCTCGCACCTCCGCGTCCGAGCAGTACTTC.

This clone was seen a handful of times. The CDR3, as DNA: TGTGCCAGCAGTTCCTCGGGGACTAGCGGGAGGGCCGCAGATACGCAGTATTTT. Translating gives CASSSSGTSGRAADTQYF. This sequence joins TRBV13 and TRBJ2-3, with 16 bases identical to TRBD2. Germline V lookup: CDR1 PRHDT, CDR2 FYEKMQ (reference sequence). The CDR3 covers 18 residues. The V segment lost 6 bases and the J segment 4 bases; nucleotides outside the gene matches: 10. The full variable domain, completed using reference TRBV13 and TRBJ2-3, is AAGVIQSPRHLIKEKRETATLKCYPIPRHDTVYWYQQGPGQDPQFLISFYEKMQSDKGSIPDRFSAQQFSDYHSELNMSSLELGDSALYFCASSSSGTSGRAADTQYFGPGTRLTVL.

This rearrangement joins TRBV25-1 to TRBJ1-1; D is undetermined. The CDR3 consists of 11 residues. Germline CDR1 reads MGHDK; CDR2 reads SYGVNS. Trimming took off 1 base at V and 10 bases at J, with 7 bases between the two ends. In nucleotides, the CDR3 is TGTGCCAGCAGTGAATCCTGGCGAGCTTTCTTT. This translates into CASSESWRAFF.

This chain uses TRBV15 with TRBJ2-1; TRBD2 agrees at 16 bases. The V and J ends lost 5 bases and 10 bases, in that order; junction bases with no gene match: 5. This CDR3 comprises 15 residues. Per the germline V gene, CDR1 is LNHNV and CDR2 is YYDKDF (reference sequence). This chain's CDR3 is CATSAGTSGRAEQFF. In DNA, the CDR3 is TGTGCCACCAGCGCCGGGACTAGCGGGAGGGCGGAGCAGTTCTTC.

A few counts support this clone. The rearrangement uses TRBV20-1 and TRBJ2-7; D unresolved. Germline CDR1 DFQATT, CDR2 SNEGSKA (reference sequence). Trimming removed 2 bases at V and 0 bases at J, with 2 bases between. There are 11 residues in the CDR3. CDR3 in DNA: TGCAGTGCTAGAAGCTCCTACGAGCAGTACTTC. It encodes CSARSSYEQYF.

In its sample, this clone was seen a few times. The chain couples TRBV6-9 to TRBJ1-1; D gene ambiguous. V was clipped by 11 bases and J by 3 bases, with 4 bases between them. Per the germline V gene, CDR1 is MNHGY and CDR2 is SVAAGI. This CDR3 is 9 amino acids long. The CDR3 is CARYTEAFF. The CDR3 DNA sequence: TGTGCCCGCTACACTGAAGCTTTCTTT.

V usage is TRBV5-6 and J usage is TRBJ2-7, with D perhaps TRBD1 (6 bases). V dropped 4 bases and J dropped 0 bases, with 11 bases sitting between them. CDR1 and CDR2 (germline): SGHDT, YYEEEE. The CDR3 is made up of 14 amino acids. Written as DNA, the CDR3 is TGTGCCAGCAGCCCCCAGGGGAGCTCCTACGAGCAGTACTTC. It specifies CASSPQGSSYEQYF.

The chain links TRBV5-6 to TRBJ2-7; possibly TRBD1 or TRBD2 for D (7 bases each). Germline CDR1 reads SGHDT; CDR2 reads YYEEEE. V dropped 3 bases and J dropped 3 bases, with 19 bases sitting between them. The CDR3 covers 16 residues. The CDR3 here is CASSSLLTGRVYEQYF. CDR3 DNA sequence: TGTGCCAGCAGCTCCCTCTTGACAGGGAGGGTCTACGAGCAGTACTTC.

The chain combines TRBV5-1 with TRBJ1-2; the D gene is possibly TRBD1 (6 bases). V was cut by 0 bases and J by 8 bases, with 14 bases left in between. The CDR3 totals 14 residues. The V gene's germline CDR1 is SGHRS and CDR2 YFSETQ. Here the CDR3 reads CASSLVWGAQGYTF. Written as DNA, the CDR3 is TGCGCCAGCAGCTTGGTATGGGGGGCGCAGGGCTACACCTTC.

The chain recombines TRBV5-6 with TRBJ1-1; D remains unclear. The CDR3 covers 13 residues. V lost 0 bases and J 5 bases, leaving 8 bases between the germline ends. Per germline, CDR1 SGHDT and CDR2 YYEEEE. CDR3 in DNA: TGTGCCAGCAGCTTGGGGGTGGGAACTGAAGCTTTCTTT. The encoded protein is CASSLGVGTEAFF. Filled out from reference TRBV5-6 and TRBJ1-1, the complete variable domain reads DAGVTQSPTHLIKTRGQQVTLRCSPKSGHDTVSWYQQALGQGPQFIFQYYEEEERQRGNFPDRFSGHQFPNYSSELNVNALLLGDSALYLCASSLGVGTEAFFGQGTRLTVV.

This rearrangement joins TRBV29-1 to TRBJ2-3; no reliable D call. CDR3 length: 15 residues. V gave up 3 bases and J gave up 2 bases, with 15 bases separating them. The germline gives CDR1 SQVTM, CDR2 ANQGSEA. CDR3 sequence: CSVDCGHFYTDTQYF. CDR3 nucleotides: TGCAGCGTTGATTGCGGTCACTTTTACACAGATACGCAGTATTTT.

Remarks on this clone: Other DNA sequences of this sample code for an identical CDR3. The chain has TRBV5-4 and TRBJ2-2; D ambiguous. V was pared by 0 bases and J by 6 bases, with 3 bases between. Germline lookup yields CDR1 SGHNT and CDR2 YYREEE (reference sequence). The CDR3 sequence is 12 residues long. CDR3 in DNA: TGTGCCAGCAGCTTGGGGCCCGGGGAGCTGTTTTTT. Its protein product is CASSLGPGELFF.

This clone has only a few counts. This sequence joins TRBV2 and TRBJ2-1; 11 nucleotides agree with TRBD2. Germline lookup yields CDR1 SNHLY and CDR2 FYNNEI. This CDR3 contains 13 residues. V lost 8 bases to trimming and J lost 8 bases; unmatched junction nucleotides: 5. The CDR3 bases are TGTGCCAGCGTAGCGGGAGGGCCCCATGAGCAGTTCTTC. Translated: CASVAGGPHEQFF.